This is a list of T cell receptor beta chains from one sample in a study of cytomegalovirus exposure and HLA in healthy donors. TCRdb's table, derived via immunoSEQ multiplex PCR, lists solely in-frame clones and lacks some. Of about 170,000 clones in the sample, over 70% are singletons; the top ten hold around 3.1%. Sequencing was done on a sample of PBMCs. The receptor set was obtained from a female donor in good health and CMV-seronegative. Each CDR3 is given with its conserved first and last residue. D genes are given only for firm matches. Expanded clones get a size class; other rows say once, few or many, or leave the size out.

J gene: TRBJ2-7
D gene: NA
clone size: few
V gene: TRBV30
CDR3 DNA: TGTGCCTGGAGTGTAACTAGTGGTCGCGAGCAGTACTTC
CDR3 protein: CAWSVTSGREQYF

J gene: TRBJ2-4
D gene: TRBD1
clone size: NA
V gene: TRBV9
CDR3 DNA: TGTGCCAGCAGCCATGGGACAGGGGGCCTGAAAAACATTCAGTACTTC
CDR3 protein: CASSHGTGGLKNIQYF

J gene: TRBJ1-1
D gene: NA
clone size: once
V gene: TRBV19
CDR3 DNA: TGTGCCAGTAGTAGTGAGTGGGATACAGGGAAAAGCACTGAAGCTTTCTTT
CDR3 protein: CASSSEWDTGKSTEAFF

J gene: TRBJ1-1
D gene: TRBD1
clone size: NA
V gene: TRBV7-6
CDR3 DNA: TGTGCCAGCAGCCCTGACAGGGGTCTGAACACTGAAGCTTTCTTT
CDR3 protein: CASSPDRGLNTEAFF

J gene: TRBJ1-5
D gene: NA
clone size: NA
V gene: TRBV28
CDR3 DNA: TGTGCCATTCAACCCGGGACATGGGTGCGAGGGGCCCAGCATTTT
CDR3 protein: CAIQPGTWVRGAQHF

J gene: TRBJ1-5
D gene: TRBD1
clone size: NA
V gene: TRBV18
CDR3 DNA: TGTGCCAGCTCATCAAACCGACAGGGGAGAGGTCAGCCCCAGCATTTT
CDR3 protein: CASSSNRQGRGQPQHF

J gene: TRBJ2-7
D gene: TRBD2
clone size: NA
V gene: TRBV4-1
CDR3 DNA: TGCGCCAGCAGCCAAGGCATACTAGCGGGGGGGACAGACGAGCAGTACTTC
CDR3 protein: CASSQGILAGGTDEQYF

J gene: TRBJ2-1
D gene: TRBD1
clone size: once
V gene: TRBV7-2
CDR3 DNA: TGTGCCAGCAGCTTATTGGGACAGGGGTACAATGAGCAGTTCTTC
CDR3 protein: CASSLLGQGYNEQFF

J gene: TRBJ1-2
D gene: NA
clone size: NA
V gene: TRBV6-5
CDR3 DNA: TGTGCCAGCAGTCCTGACGGGAACTATGGCTACACCTTC
CDR3 protein: CASSPDGNYGYTF

J gene: TRBJ1-1
D gene: NA
clone size: NA
V gene: TRBV6-5
CDR3 DNA: TGTGCCAGCAGAGACGGGTTCAACACTGAAGCTTTCTTT
CDR3 protein: CASRDGFNTEAFF

J gene: TRBJ2-5
D gene: TRBD2
clone size: NA
V gene: TRBV5-4
CDR3 DNA: TGTGCCAGCACCTGGAGTAGCGGGAGGCCGGGGACCCAGTACTTC
CDR3 protein: CASTWSSGRPGTQYF

J gene: TRBJ2-1
D gene: TRBD1
clone size: few
V gene: TRBV4-3
CDR3 DNA: TGCGCCAGCAGCCAAGATTTGGACAGGGTCGGGGAGTTCTTC
CDR3 protein: CASSQDLDRVGEFF

J gene: TRBJ1-4
D gene: NA
clone size: few
V gene: TRBV7-9
CDR3 DNA: TGTGCCAGCAGCTTAGAGGGGAAGATTCATGAAAAACTGTTTTTT
CDR3 protein: CASSLEGKIHEKLFF

J gene: TRBJ2-6
D gene: NA
clone size: NA
V gene: TRBV6-5
CDR3 DNA: TGTGCCACCCTGGGAGTGGATGGGGCCAACGTCCTGACTTTC
CDR3 protein: CATLGVDGANVLTF

J gene: TRBJ2-5
D gene: NA
clone size: once
V gene: TRBV30
CDR3 DNA: TGTGCCTGGAGTGTCGGGGGATCAGAGACCCAGTACTTC
CDR3 protein: CAWSVGGSETQYF

J gene: TRBJ1-2
D gene: TRBD1
clone size: NA
V gene: TRBV29-1
CDR3 DNA: TGCAGCGTTGAAGTACGGGACAGGGACTACTATGGCTACACCTTC
CDR3 protein: CSVEVRDRDYYGYTF

J gene: TRBJ1-1
D gene: NA
clone size: few
V gene: TRBV6-1
CDR3 DNA: TGTGCCAGCAGAAAAGGGGGGGGGCACACTGAAGCTTTCTTT
CDR3 protein: CASRKGGGHTEAFF

J gene: TRBJ2-1
D gene: NA
clone size: NA
V gene: TRBV7-9
CDR3 DNA: TGTGCCAGCAGCCATGGGGGGTCTGATGAGCAGTTCTTC
CDR3 protein: CASSHGGSDEQFF

J gene: TRBJ1-4
D gene: TRBD1
clone size: NA
V gene: TRBV18
CDR3 DNA: TGTGCCAGCTCCCAAGGACAGGGGCGGCAAGGGAAACTGTTTTTT
CDR3 protein: CASSQGQGRQGKLFF

J gene: TRBJ1-2
D gene: NA
clone size: NA
V gene: TRBV7-9
CDR3 DNA: TGTGCCAGCAGCTTAGGGGGGGAAGGCTATGGCTACACCTTC
CDR3 protein: CASSLGGEGYGYTF

J gene: TRBJ1-5
D gene: NA
clone size: NA
V gene: TRBV7-6
CDR3 DNA: TGTGCCAGCAGCTTCGTTCCGGGTAGCAATCAGCCCCAGCATTTT
CDR3 protein: CASSFVPGSNQPQHF

J gene: TRBJ1-2
D gene: NA
clone size: NA
V gene: TRBV5-1
CDR3 DNA: TGCGCCAGCAGCTCGAGTACAGGGTATAATGTGGGCTACACCTTC
CDR3 protein: CASSSSTGYNVGYTF

J gene: TRBJ2-7
D gene: TRBD1
clone size: NA
V gene: TRBV7-2
CDR3 DNA: TGTGCCAGCAGCCCGGGCGGACAGGCCTACGAGCAGTACTTC
CDR3 protein: CASSPGGQAYEQYF

J gene: TRBJ1-2
D gene: TRBD1
clone size: NA
V gene: TRBV6-5
CDR3 DNA: TGTGCCAGCAGTTACTCCCTGACAGGGACCTATGGCTACACCTTC
CDR3 protein: CASSYSLTGTYGYTF

J gene: TRBJ2-7
D gene: TRBD2
clone size: NA
V gene: TRBV25-1
CDR3 DNA: TGTGCCAGCACGTTGACTAGCTCCACCGAGCAGTACTTC
CDR3 protein: CASTLTSSTEQYF

J gene: TRBJ2-7
D gene: TRBD2
clone size: once
V gene: TRBV4-2
CDR3 DNA: TGTGCCAGCAGCGAGGGCGGGAGTGTTACCTACGAGCAGTACTTC
CDR3 protein: CASSEGGSVTYEQYF

J gene: TRBJ1-4
D gene: NA
clone size: NA
V gene: TRBV6-6
CDR3 DNA: TGTGCCAGCAGTTTCCAGGGGTTGAATGAAAAACTGTTTTTT
CDR3 protein: CASSFQGLNEKLFF

J gene: TRBJ1-3
D gene: NA
clone size: NA
V gene: TRBV6-1
CDR3 DNA: TGTGCCAGCAGTGAAATCCTAAGCTCTGGAAACACCATATATTTT
CDR3 protein: CASSEILSSGNTIYF

J gene: TRBJ1-3
D gene: TRBD1
clone size: NA
V gene: TRBV29-1
CDR3 DNA: TGCAGCGTTGACAGGACAGGGCCCTCTGGAAACACCATATATTTT
CDR3 protein: CSVDRTGPSGNTIYF

J gene: TRBJ2-7
D gene: NA
clone size: NA
V gene: TRBV7-2
CDR3 DNA: TGTGCCAGCAGCGGGCTAGCAACCTTCTCCTACGAGCAGTACTTC
CDR3 protein: CASSGLATFSYEQYF

J gene: TRBJ1-5
D gene: NA
clone size: NA
V gene: TRBV7-2
CDR3 DNA: TGTGCCAGCAGCGCGAGTCAGATGGGCCTCTATCAGCCCCAGCATTTT
CDR3 protein: CASSASQMGLYQPQHF

J gene: TRBJ2-4
D gene: NA
clone size: NA
V gene: TRBV9
CDR3 DNA: TGTGCCAGCAGCCCATCCCTTTTACTAGCCGACGAGTCCAAAAACATTCAGTACTTC
CDR3 protein: CASSPSLLLADESKNIQYF

J gene: TRBJ1-1
D gene: TRBD1
clone size: once
V gene: TRBV28
CDR3 DNA: TGTGCCAGCAGTCCGACAGGGGGCGTTGGCACTGAAGCTTTCTTT
CDR3 protein: CASSPTGGVGTEAFF

J gene: TRBJ2-1
D gene: NA
clone size: NA
V gene: TRBV6-5
CDR3 DNA: TGTGCCAGCAGTTCCTCCGGGACTTTCTCCTACAATGAGCAGTTCTTC
CDR3 protein: CASSSSGTFSYNEQFF

J gene: TRBJ1-1
D gene: NA
clone size: NA
V gene: TRBV7-3
CDR3 DNA: TGTGCCAGCAGCACAAGGGGTGGGCAGGAAGCTTTCTTT
CDR3 protein: CASSTRGGQEAFF

J gene: TRBJ2-7
D gene: NA
clone size: NA
V gene: TRBV27
CDR3 DNA: TGTGCCAGCAGTCCTAGGAGCTCCTACGAGCAGTACTTC
CDR3 protein: CASSPRSSYEQYF

J gene: TRBJ1-2
D gene: TRBD1
clone size: once
V gene: TRBV5-1
CDR3 DNA: TGCGCCAGCGGAAATGAGGGACAGGGGGTCTATGGCTACACCTTC
CDR3 protein: CASGNEGQGVYGYTF

J gene: TRBJ2-3
D gene: TRBD2
clone size: NA
V gene: TRBV7-9
CDR3 DNA: TGTGCCAGCAGCCAAACTAGCGGGGGAATCACAGATACGCAGTATTTT
CDR3 protein: CASSQTSGGITDTQYF

J gene: TRBJ2-5
D gene: TRBD2
clone size: few
V gene: TRBV27
CDR3 DNA: TGTGCCAGCAGTCCCCGCCCAGAGAGGCTACTAGCGGGCGACACTCAAGAGACCCAGTACTTC
CDR3 protein: CASSPRPERLLAGDTQETQYF

J gene: TRBJ2-1
D gene: TRBD2
clone size: NA
V gene: TRBV18
CDR3 DNA: TGTGCCAGCTCAGTAACGGGACTAGACCTCTACAATGAGCAGTTCTTC
CDR3 protein: CASSVTGLDLYNEQFF

J gene: TRBJ1-2
D gene: TRBD1
clone size: NA
V gene: TRBV5-5
CDR3 DNA: TGTGCCAGCAGTTACGACAGGGGGAATGGCTACACCTTC
CDR3 protein: CASSYDRGNGYTF

J gene: TRBJ1-4
D gene: TRBD1
clone size: once
V gene: TRBV7-9
CDR3 DNA: TGTGCCAGCAGCCCCGCAGGGGGCCTGACTAATGAAAAACTGTTTTTT
CDR3 protein: CASSPAGGLTNEKLFF

J gene: TRBJ1-1
D gene: NA
clone size: NA
V gene: TRBV15
CDR3 DNA: TGTGCCACCAGCCCTCAGGACAGTAGAGTTAGCACTGAAGCTTTCTTT
CDR3 protein: CATSPQDSRVSTEAFF

J gene: TRBJ1-6
D gene: NA
clone size: NA
V gene: TRBV6-5
CDR3 DNA: TGTGCCAGCAGTTACTCGAAAGGACAGTCACCCCTCCACTTT
CDR3 protein: CASSYSKGQSPLHF

J gene: TRBJ1-2
D gene: NA
clone size: NA
V gene: TRBV21-1
CDR3 DNA: TGTGCCAGCAGCAAAGGTGTCTACTATGGCTACACCTTC
CDR3 protein: CASSKGVYYGYTF

J gene: TRBJ1-2
D gene: TRBD1
clone size: NA
V gene: TRBV20-1
CDR3 DNA: TGCAGTGCTTGGGACAGCTATGGCTACACCTTC
CDR3 protein: CSAWDSYGYTF

J gene: TRBJ1-1
D gene: NA
clone size: NA
V gene: TRBV7-8
CDR3 DNA: TGTGCCAGCAGCTTAGCAGGGGGTAGGGTGAACACTGAAGCTTTCTTT
CDR3 protein: CASSLAGGRVNTEAFF

J gene: TRBJ1-1
D gene: NA
clone size: NA
V gene: TRBV18
CDR3 DNA: TGTGCCAGCTCACCATCGGGGAGGAACACTGAAGCTTTCTTT
CDR3 protein: CASSPSGRNTEAFF

J gene: TRBJ1-5
D gene: TRBD1
clone size: NA
V gene: TRBV19
CDR3 DNA: TGTGCCAGCCGATGGACAGGGAGGAGCAATCAGCCCCAGCATTTT
CDR3 protein: CASRWTGRSNQPQHF

J gene: TRBJ1-6
D gene: TRBD1
clone size: once
V gene: TRBV28
CDR3 DNA: TGTGCCAGCAGTCCCAACGACAGGGGCAATTCACCCCTCCACTTT
CDR3 protein: CASSPNDRGNSPLHF

J gene: TRBJ2-1
D gene: TRBD2
clone size: NA
V gene: TRBV4-3
CDR3 DNA: TGCGCCAGCAGCCAACTTCAACTAGCGGGGGGCTCGGGCGAGCAGTTCTTC
CDR3 protein: CASSQLQLAGGSGEQFF

J gene: TRBJ1-4
D gene: NA
clone size: NA
V gene: TRBV5-4
CDR3 DNA: TGTGCCAGCAGCTTGGACGGGGGGGCTGAAAAACTGTTTTTT
CDR3 protein: CASSLDGGAEKLFF

J gene: TRBJ1-6
D gene: NA
clone size: NA
V gene: TRBV5-1
CDR3 DNA: TGCGCCAGCAGCTTGGAAAACAGGGATAATTCACCCCTCCACTTT
CDR3 protein: CASSLENRDNSPLHF

J gene: TRBJ2-5
D gene: NA
clone size: NA
V gene: TRBV14
CDR3 DNA: TGTGCCAGCAGCCGCTACAGGGGAGGTTACAAAGAGACCCAGTACTTC
CDR3 protein: CASSRYRGGYKETQYF